Each of the 32 T cell receptor beta chains below was sequenced from the same sample in a study of blood T cell repertoires in COVID-19. Measured with immunoSEQ multiplex PCR; TCRdb has only the in-frame clones, and not every one. The profile shows 210,000 or so clones, 80% of them singletons. The sequenced material came from PBMCs or T cells enriched from blood (not recorded which). The source is a man aged 25-45 years with acute COVID-19.

The chain couples TRBV19 to TRBJ2-7; 7 bases line up with TRBD1. Germline V gene sequence: CDR1 LNHDA, CDR2 SQIVND (reference sequence). The CDR3 is 14 residues long. V dropped 6 bases and J dropped 0; count of bases not matched to a gene: 5. CDR3 in amino acids: CASSITGASYEQYF. In DNA, the CDR3 is TGTGCCAGTAGCATAACAGGGGCCTCCTACGAGCAGTACTTC.

The V call is TRBV2, the J call TRBJ1-6; TRBD1 matches 11 bases. The germline CDR1 and CDR2 sequences are SNHLY and FYNNEI. The CDR3 is 14 amino acids. Trimming removed 9 bases from V and 9 bases from J; junction bases left unmatched: 7. This CDR3 reads CASTTGTGGSPLHF. For the CDR3, the DNA is TGTGCCAGTACAACCGGGACAGGGGGTTCACCCCTCCACTTT. The variable domain in full, with the rest retrieved from reference TRBV2 and TRBJ1-6, is EPEVTQTPSHQVTQMGQEVILRCVPISNHLYFYWYRQILGQKVEFLVSFYNNEISEKSEIFDDQFSVERPDGSNFTLKIRSTKLEDSAMYFCASTTGTGGSPLHFGNGTRLTVT.

V and J are TRBV6-5 and TRBJ1-5; 9 nucleotides line up with TRBD1. The V and J ends lost 4 bases and 7 bases, in that order; junction bases with no gene match: 11. The CDR3 sequence is 16 residues long. The germline gives CDR1 MNHEY, CDR2 SVGAGI. The CDR3 protein is CASSSGQGTTNQPQHF. The DNA for the CDR3 is TGTGCCAGCAGTTCAGGACAGGGGACTACGAACCAGCCCCAGCATTTT.

The rearrangement joins TRBV4-2 to TRBJ1-3, with D possibly matching TRBD1 (5 bases). In germline, CDR1 is LGHNA, CDR2 YNFKEQ. The CDR3 runs 16 residues. V was cut by 0 bases and J by 0 bases, with 9 bases left in between. The CDR3 DNA follows: TGTGCCAGCAGCCAAGAGGCGGGGCTCTCTGGAAACACCATATATTTT. This encodes CASSQEAGLSGNTIYF.

The rearrangement links TRBV30 to TRBJ1-4; no clear D gene. This CDR3 has 12 residues. V lost 5 bases to trimming and J lost 4 bases, with 8 bases between them. Germline V gene data show CDR1 as GTSNPN and CDR2 as SVGIG (reference sequence). For the CDR3, the DNA is TGTGCCTGGGAGGCGGTTAATGAAAAACTGTTTTTT. It specifies CAWEAVNEKLFF.

The rearrangement uses TRBV6-6 and TRBJ1-2; 7 positions match TRBD1. CDR1 is MNHNY and CDR2 is SVGAGI in the germline V gene (reference sequence). This CDR3 comprises 13 residues. V lost 5 bases to trimming and J lost 2 bases; unmatched junction nucleotides: 2. The CDR3 protein is CASSQTGNYGYTF. The CDR3 bases are TGTGCCAGCAGTCAGACAGGGAACTATGGCTACACCTTC.

V and J are TRBV10-1 and TRBJ2-1; a possible D gene is TRBD2 (5 bases). The CDR3 has 14 residues. Germline lookup yields CDR1 WNHNN and CDR2 SYGVQD (reference sequence). V lost 6 bases to trimming and J lost 0 bases, with 9 bases between them. The CDR3 spells CASSRGSSYNEQFF. The CDR3 nucleotides are TGCGCCAGCAGCCGGGGTAGCTCCTACAATGAGCAGTTCTTC.

V usage is TRBV24-1 and J usage is TRBJ2-1, with D maybe TRBD2 (7 bases). Germline values: CDR1 KGHDR, CDR2 SFDVKD. This CDR3 is 16 amino acids long. V lost 7 bases, J lost 6 bases, and 21 bases lay in between. As DNA, the CDR3 is TGTGCCACCAGCCAAAGTCCCGGGGAGGGGGGCAATGAGCAGTTCTTC. It codes for CATSQSPGEGGNEQFF.

Regarding this clone: One base away lies a much larger clone, so this may be a sequencing read error. The chain combines TRBV6-4 with TRBJ2-3; 9 positions agree with TRBD2. With 1 base clipped from V and 1 base from J, the junction kept 0 bases outside the gene matches. This CDR3 comprises 15 residues. The V gene's germline CDR1 is MRHNA and CDR2 SNTAGT. The CDR3 DNA is TGTGCCAGCAGTGACTTAGCGGGGGGCACAGATACGCAGTATTTT. Residues: CASSDLAGGTDTQYF.

This clone has just one count. J is TRBJ1-5 and V is TRBV6-1; D is uncertain. The CDR3 covers 15 residues. Germline V gene data show CDR1 as MNHNS and CDR2 as SASEGT. The ends were cut back, 2 bases at V and 3 bases at J, with 11 bases in the middle. As DNA, the CDR3 is TGTGCCAGCAGTGAAATCGCAGGATACAATCAGCCCCAGCATTTT. Protein: CASSEIAGYNQPQHF.

The CDR3, as DNA: TGTGCCAGCAGCATTCGACAAGATACGCAGTATTTT. Amino acid sequence: CASSIRQDTQYF. V and J are TRBV11-3 and TRBJ2-3; no reliable D call. The germline V gene encodes CDR1 SGHNT and CDR2 YENEEA. The V end was cut by 5 bases, the J end by 5 bases, with 8 bases between. The CDR3 loop spans 12 amino acids.

V gene TRBV19 combines with J gene TRBJ2-1, with 14 bases fitting TRBD2. The CDR3 has 17 amino acids. CDR1 is LNHDA and CDR2 is SQIVND in the germline V gene (reference sequence). With 3 bases clipped from V and 4 bases from J, the junction kept 5 bases outside the gene matches. The CDR3 here is CASSMTSGGAGYNEQFF. Here the CDR3 DNA reads TGTGCCAGTAGTATGACTAGCGGGGGGGCCGGATACAATGAGCAGTTCTTC.

The chain uses TRBV27 and TRBJ1-5; maybe TRBD1 (5 bases). V was trimmed by 3 bases and J by 6 bases, leaving 12 bases between them. Germline CDR1 MNHEY, CDR2 SMNVEV (reference sequence). CDR3 length: 14 amino acids. Written as DNA, the CDR3 is TGTGCCAGCAGTTTCGGGGGGTTCGGTCAGCCCCAGCATTTT. Amino acid sequence: CASSFGGFGQPQHF.

This rearrangement joins TRBV7-3 to TRBJ2-2, with unresolved D. With 5 bases removed from V and 3 bases from J, the gap between germline ends came to 7 bases. CDR3 length: 13 amino acids. Germline V gene sequence: CDR1 SGHTA, CDR2 FQGTGA. Here the CDR3 reads CASSPTYTGELFF. The CDR3 nucleotides are TGTGCCAGCAGCCCGACATACACCGGGGAGCTGTTTTTT.

The chain links TRBV10-3 to TRBJ2-1, with 8 bases aligning to TRBD2. The V and J ends lost 6 bases and 0 bases, in that order; junction bases with no gene match: 4. Looked up from germline, CDR1 is ENHRY and CDR2 is SYGVKD. This CDR3 has 15 residues. CDR3 protein: CAIRPGTSSYNEQFF. The CDR3, as DNA: TGTGCCATCAGACCCGGGACTAGCTCCTACAATGAGCAGTTCTTC.

This clone has a handful of counts. The chain is built from TRBV6-5 and TRBJ1-5; the D gene is possibly TRBD1 (5 bases). The CDR3 sequence is 14 residues long. V was cut by 6 bases and J by 6 bases, with 15 bases left in between. Germline V CDR1 and CDR2: MNHEY, SVGAGI. The CDR3 nucleotides read TGTGCCAGCAGAGTACAGGCGGGAGGTCAGCCCCAGCATTTT. This codes for CASRVQAGGQPQHF.

This clone was counted only a few times. The CDR3 DNA is TGTGCCTCACGGGGGGGGTTGTTGGCTTTCTTT. Its protein product is CASRGGLLAFF. The genes are TRBV19 and TRBJ1-1, with D possibly matching TRBD1 (5 bases). This CDR3 has 11 residues. V dropped 11 bases and J dropped 11 bases, with 18 bases sitting between them. Germline V CDR1 and CDR2: LNHDA, SQIVND (reference sequence).

The chain has TRBV7-2 and TRBJ2-3; 10 nucleotides match TRBD2. This CDR3 has 19 residues. Trimming removed 1 base from V and 3 bases from J; junction bases left unmatched: 13. Germline V CDR1 and CDR2: SGHTA, FQGNSA. Here the CDR3 reads CASSLVGASGGARTDTQYF. The CDR3 DNA is TGTGCCAGCAGCTTAGTCGGGGCGAGCGGGGGGGCCCGAACAGATACGCAGTATTTT.

This clone was seen just once. The rearrangement joins TRBV25-1 to TRBJ1-2, with D possibly matching TRBD1 (6 bases). The CDR3 has 12 residues. Trimming cost V 2 bases and J 7 bases, with 8 bases left between them. CDR1 MGHDK and CDR2 SYGVNS come from the germline V gene. DNA for the CDR3: TGTGCCAGCAGTGAAGCAGGGGCTGGCTACACCTTC. Translating it yields CASSEAGAGYTF.

This chain uses TRBV20-1 with TRBJ2-5; D is unclear. V was cut by 2 bases and J by 2 bases, with 3 bases left in between. The length of the CDR3 is 11 residues. Germline V lookup: CDR1 DFQATT, CDR2 SNEGSKA (reference sequence). The CDR3 DNA follows: TGCAGTGCTAGACAGCAAGAGACCCAGTACTTC. Residues: CSARQQETQYF.

The chain uses TRBV5-1 and TRBJ2-5, with 7 positions matching TRBD2. Per the germline V gene, CDR1 is SGHRS and CDR2 is YFSETQ. V dropped 4 bases and J dropped 5; count of bases not matched to a gene: 11. The CDR3 has 15 residues. For the CDR3, the DNA is TGCGCCAGCAGCCAGTTGTCCACAGCGGGGGAGACCCAGTACTTC. Protein sequence: CASSQLSTAGETQYF. Drawing the rest from reference TRBV5-1 and TRBJ2-5, the complete variable domain is KAGVTQTPRYLIKTRGQQVTLSCSPISGHRSVSWYQQTPGQGLQFLFEYFSETQRNKGNFPGRFSGRQFSNSRSEMNVSTLELGDSALYLCASSQLSTAGETQYFGPGTRLLVL.

The V gene is TRBV2, the J gene TRBJ1-2, with a possible D match to TRBD1 (5 bases). The CDR3 is 14 amino acids. Trimming left V 0 bases short and J 10 bases short, with 15 bases between. CDR1 and CDR2 (germline): SNHLY, FYNNEI. Here the CDR3 reads CASSEALMTDHYTF. As DNA, the CDR3 is TGTGCCAGCAGTGAAGCGCTTATGACAGATCACTACACCTTC.

The chain joins TRBV30 to TRBJ2-5; 9 bases align to TRBD2. Trimming at V came to 2 bases and at J to 2 bases, leaving 6 bases not matched to a gene. The CDR3 spans 15 residues. Looked up from germline, CDR1 is GTSNPN and CDR2 is SVGIG (reference sequence). CDR3 coding DNA: TGTGCCTGGAGTCGTAGCGGGGGACGACAAGAGACCCAGTACTTC. Its translation is CAWSRSGGRQETQYF. Filled out from reference TRBV30 and TRBJ2-5, the complete variable domain reads SQTIHQWPATLVQPVGSPLSLECTVEGTSNPNLYWYRQAAGRGLQLLFYSVGIGQISSEVPQNLSASRPQDRQFILSSKKLLLSDSGFYLCAWSRSGGRQETQYFGPGTRLLVL.

The rearrangement uses TRBV6-5 and TRBJ1-2, with TRBD1 matching 8 bases. Germline values: CDR1 MNHEY, CDR2 SVGAGI. V shed 9 bases and J 4 bases; nucleotides not matched to a gene: 4. There are 12 residues in the CDR3. DNA of the CDR3: TGTGCCAGAGGGGACAGGACCTATGGCTACACCTTC. Protein product: CARGDRTYGYTF.

The sample holds one count of this clone. The V call is TRBV2, the J call TRBJ2-5; 7 bases are a match to TRBD2. V lost 11 bases, J lost 6 bases, and 6 bases stayed unmatched. Germline V CDR1 and CDR2: SNHLY, FYNNEI. This CDR3 contains 11 residues. CDR3 sequence: CADGTTQTQYF. The CDR3 nucleotides are TGTGCCGACGGGACTACCCAGACCCAGTACTTC.

The chain uses TRBV30 and TRBJ2-3, with 8 bases identical to TRBD2. The CDR3 has 15 amino acids. Germline V gene data show CDR1 as GTSNPN and CDR2 as SVGIG (reference sequence). The V and J ends lost 1 base and 0 bases, in that order; junction bases with no gene match: 3. CDR3 amino acids: CAWSAGTRSTDTQYF. DNA for the CDR3: TGTGCCTGGAGTGCCGGGACTAGGAGCACAGATACGCAGTATTTT. Full variable domain (missing parts from reference TRBV30 and TRBJ2-3): SQTIHQWPATLVQPVGSPLSLECTVEGTSNPNLYWYRQAAGRGLQLLFYSVGIGQISSEVPQNLSASRPQDRQFILSSKKLLLSDSGFYLCAWSAGTRSTDTQYFGPGTRLTVL.

This clone was counted a few times. The chain recombines TRBV2 with TRBJ2-3; D remains ambiguous. Germline V lookup: CDR1 SNHLY, CDR2 FYNNEI. The germline V and J ends were trimmed by 11 bases and 4 bases, with 19 bases remaining between them. This CDR3 region has 14 residues. DNA for the CDR3: TGTGCCGGAGTGGCTAGAGCCGCCGCAGATACGCAGTATTTT. It specifies CAGVARAAADTQYF.

The gene calls are TRBV7-9 and TRBJ2-2, with 7 bases fitting TRBD2. The CDR3 totals 14 residues. CDR1 SEHNR and CDR2 FQNEAQ come from the germline V gene (reference sequence). The V segment lost 5 bases and the J segment 5 bases; nucleotides outside the gene matches: 5. CDR3 in amino acids: CASSRSGETGELFF. CDR3 nucleotide sequence: TGTGCCAGCAGCCGCAGCGGGGAGACCGGGGAGCTGTTTTTT.

This chain links TRBV7-6 with TRBJ2-2; 7 bases align to TRBD2. CDR1 SGHVS and CDR2 FNYEAQ come from the germline V gene. With V trimmed by 2 bases and J by 6 bases, 12 bases remained unmatched. The CDR3 is 17 amino acids. This CDR3 is CASSLTDQRGLAGELFF. CDR3 nucleotides: TGTGCCAGCAGCTTAACCGATCAGCGGGGTCTGGCCGGGGAGCTGTTTTTT.

This chain joins TRBV13 and TRBJ2-7, with TRBD1 as a possible D gene (5 bases). V was trimmed by 4 bases and J by 4 bases, leaving 14 bases between them. Germline V CDR1 and CDR2: PRHDT, FYEKMQ (reference sequence). The CDR3 length is 14 residues. Here the CDR3 reads CASSSGYSGYEQYF. In DNA form, the CDR3 reads TGTGCCAGCAGCTCAGGGTATTCGGGTTACGAGCAGTACTTC. The entire variable domain, with the rest obtained from reference TRBV13 and TRBJ2-7, is as follows: AAGVIQSPRHLIKEKRETATLKCYPIPRHDTVYWYQQGPGQDPQFLISFYEKMQSDKGSIPDRFSAQQFSDYHSELNMSSLELGDSALYFCASSSGYSGYEQYFGPGTRLTVT.

The chain couples TRBV7-9 to TRBJ2-3, with D possibly TRBD1 on 6 matching bases. Looked up from germline, CDR1 is SEHNR and CDR2 is FQNEAQ (reference sequence). This CDR3 comprises 16 residues. V lost 2 bases and J lost 4, with 16 bases in between. The CDR3 nucleotides are TGTGCCAGCAGCTTAAAGGTCACAGGGATGGCAGATACGCAGTATTTT. This encodes CASSLKVTGMADTQYF. Together with reference TRBV7-9 and TRBJ2-3, the CDR3 gives the full variable domain: DTGVSQNPRHKITKRGQNVTFRCDPISEHNRLYWYRQTLGQGPEFLTYFQNEAQLEKSRLLSDRFSAERPKGSFSTLEIQRTEQGDSAMYLCASSLKVTGMADTQYFGPGTRLTVL.

J is TRBJ1-1 and V is TRBV6-5; 12 bases line up with TRBD1. Per the germline V gene, CDR1 is MNHEY and CDR2 is SVGAGI. The V gene end was trimmed by 4 bases and the J gene end by 5 bases; junction bases not matched to a gene: 5. This CDR3 has 15 amino acids. CDR3 in amino acids: CASSLKGQGATEAFF. For the CDR3, the DNA is TGTGCCAGCAGTTTAAAGGGACAGGGGGCAACTGAAGCTTTCTTT.